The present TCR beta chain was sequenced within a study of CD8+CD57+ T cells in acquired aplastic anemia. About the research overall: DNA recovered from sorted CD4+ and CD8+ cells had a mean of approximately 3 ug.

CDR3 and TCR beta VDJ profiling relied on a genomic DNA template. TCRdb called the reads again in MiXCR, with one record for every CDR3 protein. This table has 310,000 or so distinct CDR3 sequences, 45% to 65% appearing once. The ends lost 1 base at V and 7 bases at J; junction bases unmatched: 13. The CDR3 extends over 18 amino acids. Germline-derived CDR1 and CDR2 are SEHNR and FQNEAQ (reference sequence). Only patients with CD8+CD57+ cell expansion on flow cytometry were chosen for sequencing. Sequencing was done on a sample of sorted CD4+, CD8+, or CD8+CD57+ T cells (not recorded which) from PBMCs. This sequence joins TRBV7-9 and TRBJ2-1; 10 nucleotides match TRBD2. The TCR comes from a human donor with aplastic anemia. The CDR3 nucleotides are TGTGCCAGCAGCTTAGGGCTAGCGGGAGCCGGGTTGGTAAATGAGCAGTTCTTC. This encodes CASSLGLAGAGLVNEQFF.